These 9 T cell receptor beta chains were all obtained from the same sample, sequenced in a study of radiotherapy plus CTLA-4 blockade in lung cancer. Sequenced by immunoSEQ multiplex PCR; TCRdb stores in-frame clones only, minus some. This sample has over 30,000 clones; approximately 79% occur once, and the top ten carry around 22%. Sequences were derived from peripheral blood, sampled from a patient treated with radiotherapy plus ipilimumab. These receptors were obtained from a human donor with non-small cell lung cancer that progressed on radiotherapy plus ipilimumab.

This CDR3 is CASSPRNQPQHF. DNA of the CDR3: TGTGCCAGCAGTCCTCGCAATCAGCCCCAGCATTTT. The chain links TRBV6-6 to TRBJ1-5; D call uncertain. CDR1 is MNHNY, CDR2 SVGAGI, per germline (reference sequence). CDR3 length: 12 amino acids. Between the trimmed V and J ends, which lost 5 bases and 2 bases, there was a span of 4 bases.

The genes are TRBV6-5 and TRBJ1-5, with 8 bases fitting TRBD1. The CDR3 sequence is 15 residues long. V shed 6 bases and J 3 bases; nucleotides not matched to a gene: 7. The germline V gene encodes CDR1 MNHEY and CDR2 SVGAGI. The CDR3 sequence is CASRPTGGNNQPQHF. Written as DNA, the CDR3 is TGTGCCAGCAGACCCACAGGGGGAAACAATCAGCCCCAGCATTTT.

The chain joins TRBV9 to TRBJ1-3; perhaps TRBD1 as D (5 bases). CDR3 length equals 15 residues. V dropped 3 bases and J dropped 3 bases, with 13 bases sitting between them. CDR1 and CDR2 (germline): SGDLS, YYNGEE. As DNA, the CDR3 is TGTGCCAGCAGCGAGGGGCTATCGGGTGGAAACACCATATATTTT. This gives the protein CASSEGLSGGNTIYF.

This sequence joins TRBV29-1 and TRBJ2-5; 7 nucleotides agree with TRBD1. Judging by the DNA end, TRBJ2-7 fits better; the J call may be wrong. CDR1 SQVTM and CDR2 ANQGSEA come from the germline V gene. CDR3 length: 14 amino acids. The chain's CDR3 is CSVVGQGVPYEQYF. Here the CDR3 DNA reads TGCAGCGTTGTAGGTCAGGGGGTCCCCTACGAGCAGTACTTC.

There are a few counts of this clone. The V gene is TRBV5-1, the J gene TRBJ1-4; TRBD1 matches 7 bases. CDR1 is SGHRS and CDR2 is YFSETQ in the germline V gene. Trimming removed 0 bases from V and 3 bases from J; junction bases left unmatched: 5. This CDR3 is built from 16 residues. In DNA, the CDR3 is TGCGCCAGCAGCTTGGACACCGGGACAGCTAATGAAAAACTGTTTTTT. This codes for CASSLDTGTANEKLFF.

Regarding this clone: The same CDR3 can be traced to other DNA sequences in this sample. The chain uses TRBV9 and TRBJ2-2; a weak D match, TRBD1 (6 bases). Germline V gives CDR1 SGDLS, CDR2 YYNGEE. Trimming took off 2 bases at V and 1 base at J, with 6 bases between the two ends. The length of the CDR3 is 14 residues. CDR3 DNA: TGTGCCAGCAGCGTGGGACAGAACACCGGGGAGCTGTTTTTT. This gives the protein CASSVGQNTGELFF. Full variable domain (rest looked up from reference TRBV9 and TRBJ2-2): DSGVTQTPKHLITATGQRVTLRCSPRSGDLSVYWYQQSLDQGLQFLIQYYNGEERAKGNILERFSAQQFPDLHSELNLSSLELGDSALYFCASSVGQNTGELFFGEGSRLTVL.

This clone was recorded only once. In DNA, the CDR3 is TGTGCCAGCAGTGAAGCTCCCAGCGGCCCAAGGGATACGCAGTATTTT. Translating it yields CASSEAPSGPRDTQYF. The chain carries TRBV2 and TRBJ2-3; possibly TRBD2 for D (5 bases). The CDR3 totals 16 residues. The germline CDR1 and CDR2 sequences are SNHLY and FYNNEI. V lost 0 bases and J lost 6, with 16 bases in between.

The V gene is TRBV9, the J gene TRBJ2-7; tentative D call: TRBD2 (6 bases). Per germline, CDR1 SGDLS and CDR2 YYNGEE. The CDR3 totals 15 residues. Trimming stripped 2 bases from V and 3 bases from J, with 15 bases between. The DNA of the CDR3 is TGTGCCAGCAGCGTGGGGGTAGCGGAGTTCTACGAGCAGTACTTC. Its protein product is CASSVGVAEFYEQYF.

This clone was recorded once. The chain carries TRBV9 and TRBJ2-3, with 13 bases matching TRBD2. CDR3 length equals 17 residues. The V gene end was trimmed by 4 bases and the J gene end by 5 bases; junction bases not matched to a gene: 10. The germline gives CDR1 SGDLS, CDR2 YYNGEE. The CDR3 nucleotides read TGTGCCAGCAGCACCAAACTAGCGGGGGGGCCGAAAGATACGCAGTATTTT. This gives the protein CASSTKLAGGPKDTQYF.